This T cell receptor beta chain derives from a study of vaccination and CD4 T cells after COVID-19. Overall study: Following dose two, a median around 70 days (range 14 to 241) passed before post-vaccine samples were taken.

Researchers used the Oncomine TCR Beta short-read assay to sequence DNA from cultured CD4+ T cells. TCRdb re-analysed the PCR reads in MiXCR, keeping a single row per CDR3 protein. The sample has 15,000 or so distinct CDR3 sequences; roughly 53% are singletons. Note on this clonotype: Its cognate antigen is unknown.

As for treatment: roughly nine-day PBMC culture with coronavirus spike peptide pools or control peptides (ViraFEST assay). Peptide-pool expansion of antigen-specific T cells preceded TCR sequencing in ViraFEST. The V and J ends lost 1 base and 2 bases, in that order; junction bases with no gene match: 3. This CDR3 is 14 amino acids long. Germline loops: CDR1 DFQATT, CDR2 SNEGSKA (reference sequence). This chain uses TRBV20-1 with TRBJ2-7; TRBD2 matches 9 bases. Sequencing was done on a sample of CD4+ T cells from blood, cultured in vitro. The TCR sequence derives from a human donor who had recovered from COVID-19. The CDR3 coding sequence is TGCAGTGCTAGAGTCGCGGGAGGGCCCTACGAGCAGTACTTC. Residues: CSARVAGGPYEQYF.